A single T cell receptor beta chain is shown here with its context. These data are taken from a study of response to subunit inactivated influenza vaccine. TCRdb itself ran the RT-PCR reads through MiXCR, one entry per CDR3 protein. Of more than 700,000 distinct CDR3 sequences in the sample, 21% are singletons; the top ten hold about a tenth. J gave up 4 bases and V 2 bases, and 6 bases lay outside the gene matches. The length of the CDR3 is 16 residues. CDR1 and CDR2 from the germline V gene are KGHSH and LQKENI. The chain recombines TRBV18 with TRBJ2-5, with TRBD2 identical over 11 bases. This sequence was found in a man between 50 and 59 years old who received an inactivated influenza vaccine. The source was PBMCs from blood, collected 4 to 6 days after vaccination. CDR3: CASSPSGLAGGETQYF. The CDR3 bases are TGTGCCAGCTCACCAAGTGGGCTAGCGGGAGGAGAGACCCAGTACTTC.